This record concerns one TCR beta chain sequence. This specimen comes from a study of blood T cell repertoires in COVID-19. Study overall: Both acute and convalescent COVID-19 samples were obtained from the United States, Italy and Spain. The analysed material was cDNA or gDNA that came from T cells, B-cell-depleted T cells, or PBMCs.

How the authors handled the data: Estimation of nucleated cell counts was performed using reference gene primer amplification. Assay used: immunoSEQ multiplex PCR; TCRdb lists only in-frame clones, some missing. The V and J calls and clone size come from that table; D and trimming were worked out from the DNA. The data contain about 230,000 clones, 70% to 90% of them singletons. The V end was cut by 3 bases, the J end by 8 bases, with 16 bases between. The CDR3 runs to 15 residues. CDR1 is SGHNT, CDR2 YENEEA, per germline. The chain carries TRBV11-3 and TRBJ1-4; the D is unclear. Sequenced material: peripheral blood. The receptor's source is a man between 35 and 55 years old with acute or convalescent COVID-19. CDR3 amino acids: CASSLPGPGQEKLFF. CDR3 nucleotides: TGTGCCAGCAGCTTGCCGGGTCCGGGTCAAGAAAAACTGTTTTTT. Filled out from reference TRBV11-3 and TRBJ1-4, the complete variable domain reads EAGVVQSPRYKIIEKKQPVAFWCNPISGHNTLYWYLQNLGQGPELLIRYENEEAVDDSQLPKDRFSAERLKGVDSTLKIQPAELGDSAVYLCASSLPGPGQEKLFFGSGTQLSVL.